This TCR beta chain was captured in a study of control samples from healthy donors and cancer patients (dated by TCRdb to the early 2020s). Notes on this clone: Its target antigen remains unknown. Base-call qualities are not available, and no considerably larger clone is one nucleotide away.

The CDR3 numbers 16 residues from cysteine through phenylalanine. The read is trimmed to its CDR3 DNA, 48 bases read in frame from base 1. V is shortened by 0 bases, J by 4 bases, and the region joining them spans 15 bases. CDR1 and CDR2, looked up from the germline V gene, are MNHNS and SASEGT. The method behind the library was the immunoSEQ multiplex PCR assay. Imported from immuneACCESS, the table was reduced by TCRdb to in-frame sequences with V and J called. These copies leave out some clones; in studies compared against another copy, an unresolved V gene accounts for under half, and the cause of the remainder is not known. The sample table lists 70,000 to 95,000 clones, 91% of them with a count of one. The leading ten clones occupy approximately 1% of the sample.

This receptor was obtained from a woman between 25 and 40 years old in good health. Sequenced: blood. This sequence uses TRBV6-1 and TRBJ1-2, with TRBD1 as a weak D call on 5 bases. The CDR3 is CASSEAGAGTLYGYTF. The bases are TGTGCCAGCAGTGAAGCGGGTGCAGGGACCCTCTATGGCTACACCTTC.